The sequence of this TCR beta chain was determined in a study of blood T cells in healthy people across ages (dated by TCRdb to 2015 to 2017). Some background on the complete study: In model experiments, template switching captured about one uniquely barcoded TCR beta cDNA molecule for every two T cells. The study analyzed two additional independent replicas of 1 million unique cDNA reads from the same blood draw for two donors, one aged 18 to 30 and one aged 80 or older. Donors of different ages were randomly distributed across sequencing lanes to avoid experimental bias. Donors were grouped into four age groups: young (average roughly 15 years), middle-aged (39), aged (62) and long-lived (about 89). To track age-related changes in TCR beta repertoire diversity, the study relied on deep sequencing normalized with unique cDNA molecular identifiers. Paper-wide results and their limitations: Compared with the aged group, the long-lived group had more naive CD4+ T cells, fewer expanded clones and increased TCR diversity, a pattern suggesting age selection. Conclusive comparison of naive and antigen-experienced compartments was prevented by the profiling of bulk unsorted PBMCs. Observed TCR beta diversity per million T cells fell roughly linearly with age, and a significant reduction was already apparent by age roughly 40. Estimates of total diversity based on one million sequenced T cells were regarded as lower bounds and as underestimates. Observed TCR beta diversity correlated strongly with the percentage of naive T cells measured by flow cytometry. Donor CMV infection status was unknown, potentially confounding age-related changes in expanded clonotypes.

The library came from 5' RACE. Sequenced using an Illumina HiSeq 2500. A second roughly 6 to 12 cycle PCR used a sample-barcoded 5' primer and a J-beta primer mix. A template-switch 5' adaptor carrying 12 random nucleotides introduced a unique molecular identifier onto each TCR beta cDNA molecule. Each sample yielded at least 3 million CDR3-containing paired-end reads. The Mint cDNA synthesis kit, primed by a TRBC-specific oligonucleotide, was used to synthesize first-strand cDNA from all RNA. All cDNA was treated with uracil-DNA glycosylase and then went through a first 18-cycle PCR with the universal primers M1SS and BC2_uni_R. From the authors' description of their analysis: Normalization of each sample was performed by random selection of 1 million high-quality reads, each carrying a distinct molecular identifier. Reads sharing molecular identifiers were discarded rather than binned into consensus sequences. MiTCR, run with a Q25 quality threshold and the strictest error-elimination algorithm, handled CDR3 identification, clonotype clustering and error correction. Lower-bound total TCR beta diversity was estimated with a nonparametric unseen species model using Euler transformation. In TCRdb, the public reads were trimmed at Q25 with fastp and aligned with MiXCR, with productive beta chains retained. Each CDR3 protein gets just one entry, which takes the most common genes and DNA from the rows behind it. In this record, the V and J calls reflect TCRdb's handling and not the investigators' own analysis. This sample lists 800,000 to 950,000 distinct CDR3 sequences; about 44% were detected once. Of the sample, around an eighth is held by the ten largest clones.

This clonotype was counted only a few times. Its antigen is unknown. Per-base quality was not reported, and no clone a single base away is much larger than it. Donors were about 36 systemically healthy Caucasian individuals from Russia aged roughly 6 to 90 years. Ten milliliters of peripheral blood were drawn from each donor into EDTA-treated Vacutainer tubes. Ficoll-Paque density-gradient centrifugation was used to isolate PBMCs, with at least 6 million per sample. Trizol reagent was used to extract total RNA from PBMCs, with at least 5 micrograms per sample. Naive CD45RAhigh/CD27high T cell percentages were measured by flow cytometry on a PBMC aliquot from every donor. Spanning cysteine to phenylalanine, the CDR3 consists of 18 amino acids. This entry keeps only the CDR3 DNA: 54 bases, framed from base 1. As encoded in the germline V gene, CDR1 is LGHNA while CDR2 is YSLEER. The germline ends are 17 bases apart after V is trimmed by 3 bases and J by 2 bases.

The TCR originated in a man under 40 in good health. Specimen: blood. This sequence uses TRBV4-3 and TRBJ1-6; TRBD1 is perhaps the D gene, given 6 matching bases. The CDR3 has the sequence CASSQEEQGETYNSPLHF. The nucleotides read TGCGCCAGCAGCCAGGAGGAACAGGGAGAAACCTATAATTCACCCCTCCACTTT.